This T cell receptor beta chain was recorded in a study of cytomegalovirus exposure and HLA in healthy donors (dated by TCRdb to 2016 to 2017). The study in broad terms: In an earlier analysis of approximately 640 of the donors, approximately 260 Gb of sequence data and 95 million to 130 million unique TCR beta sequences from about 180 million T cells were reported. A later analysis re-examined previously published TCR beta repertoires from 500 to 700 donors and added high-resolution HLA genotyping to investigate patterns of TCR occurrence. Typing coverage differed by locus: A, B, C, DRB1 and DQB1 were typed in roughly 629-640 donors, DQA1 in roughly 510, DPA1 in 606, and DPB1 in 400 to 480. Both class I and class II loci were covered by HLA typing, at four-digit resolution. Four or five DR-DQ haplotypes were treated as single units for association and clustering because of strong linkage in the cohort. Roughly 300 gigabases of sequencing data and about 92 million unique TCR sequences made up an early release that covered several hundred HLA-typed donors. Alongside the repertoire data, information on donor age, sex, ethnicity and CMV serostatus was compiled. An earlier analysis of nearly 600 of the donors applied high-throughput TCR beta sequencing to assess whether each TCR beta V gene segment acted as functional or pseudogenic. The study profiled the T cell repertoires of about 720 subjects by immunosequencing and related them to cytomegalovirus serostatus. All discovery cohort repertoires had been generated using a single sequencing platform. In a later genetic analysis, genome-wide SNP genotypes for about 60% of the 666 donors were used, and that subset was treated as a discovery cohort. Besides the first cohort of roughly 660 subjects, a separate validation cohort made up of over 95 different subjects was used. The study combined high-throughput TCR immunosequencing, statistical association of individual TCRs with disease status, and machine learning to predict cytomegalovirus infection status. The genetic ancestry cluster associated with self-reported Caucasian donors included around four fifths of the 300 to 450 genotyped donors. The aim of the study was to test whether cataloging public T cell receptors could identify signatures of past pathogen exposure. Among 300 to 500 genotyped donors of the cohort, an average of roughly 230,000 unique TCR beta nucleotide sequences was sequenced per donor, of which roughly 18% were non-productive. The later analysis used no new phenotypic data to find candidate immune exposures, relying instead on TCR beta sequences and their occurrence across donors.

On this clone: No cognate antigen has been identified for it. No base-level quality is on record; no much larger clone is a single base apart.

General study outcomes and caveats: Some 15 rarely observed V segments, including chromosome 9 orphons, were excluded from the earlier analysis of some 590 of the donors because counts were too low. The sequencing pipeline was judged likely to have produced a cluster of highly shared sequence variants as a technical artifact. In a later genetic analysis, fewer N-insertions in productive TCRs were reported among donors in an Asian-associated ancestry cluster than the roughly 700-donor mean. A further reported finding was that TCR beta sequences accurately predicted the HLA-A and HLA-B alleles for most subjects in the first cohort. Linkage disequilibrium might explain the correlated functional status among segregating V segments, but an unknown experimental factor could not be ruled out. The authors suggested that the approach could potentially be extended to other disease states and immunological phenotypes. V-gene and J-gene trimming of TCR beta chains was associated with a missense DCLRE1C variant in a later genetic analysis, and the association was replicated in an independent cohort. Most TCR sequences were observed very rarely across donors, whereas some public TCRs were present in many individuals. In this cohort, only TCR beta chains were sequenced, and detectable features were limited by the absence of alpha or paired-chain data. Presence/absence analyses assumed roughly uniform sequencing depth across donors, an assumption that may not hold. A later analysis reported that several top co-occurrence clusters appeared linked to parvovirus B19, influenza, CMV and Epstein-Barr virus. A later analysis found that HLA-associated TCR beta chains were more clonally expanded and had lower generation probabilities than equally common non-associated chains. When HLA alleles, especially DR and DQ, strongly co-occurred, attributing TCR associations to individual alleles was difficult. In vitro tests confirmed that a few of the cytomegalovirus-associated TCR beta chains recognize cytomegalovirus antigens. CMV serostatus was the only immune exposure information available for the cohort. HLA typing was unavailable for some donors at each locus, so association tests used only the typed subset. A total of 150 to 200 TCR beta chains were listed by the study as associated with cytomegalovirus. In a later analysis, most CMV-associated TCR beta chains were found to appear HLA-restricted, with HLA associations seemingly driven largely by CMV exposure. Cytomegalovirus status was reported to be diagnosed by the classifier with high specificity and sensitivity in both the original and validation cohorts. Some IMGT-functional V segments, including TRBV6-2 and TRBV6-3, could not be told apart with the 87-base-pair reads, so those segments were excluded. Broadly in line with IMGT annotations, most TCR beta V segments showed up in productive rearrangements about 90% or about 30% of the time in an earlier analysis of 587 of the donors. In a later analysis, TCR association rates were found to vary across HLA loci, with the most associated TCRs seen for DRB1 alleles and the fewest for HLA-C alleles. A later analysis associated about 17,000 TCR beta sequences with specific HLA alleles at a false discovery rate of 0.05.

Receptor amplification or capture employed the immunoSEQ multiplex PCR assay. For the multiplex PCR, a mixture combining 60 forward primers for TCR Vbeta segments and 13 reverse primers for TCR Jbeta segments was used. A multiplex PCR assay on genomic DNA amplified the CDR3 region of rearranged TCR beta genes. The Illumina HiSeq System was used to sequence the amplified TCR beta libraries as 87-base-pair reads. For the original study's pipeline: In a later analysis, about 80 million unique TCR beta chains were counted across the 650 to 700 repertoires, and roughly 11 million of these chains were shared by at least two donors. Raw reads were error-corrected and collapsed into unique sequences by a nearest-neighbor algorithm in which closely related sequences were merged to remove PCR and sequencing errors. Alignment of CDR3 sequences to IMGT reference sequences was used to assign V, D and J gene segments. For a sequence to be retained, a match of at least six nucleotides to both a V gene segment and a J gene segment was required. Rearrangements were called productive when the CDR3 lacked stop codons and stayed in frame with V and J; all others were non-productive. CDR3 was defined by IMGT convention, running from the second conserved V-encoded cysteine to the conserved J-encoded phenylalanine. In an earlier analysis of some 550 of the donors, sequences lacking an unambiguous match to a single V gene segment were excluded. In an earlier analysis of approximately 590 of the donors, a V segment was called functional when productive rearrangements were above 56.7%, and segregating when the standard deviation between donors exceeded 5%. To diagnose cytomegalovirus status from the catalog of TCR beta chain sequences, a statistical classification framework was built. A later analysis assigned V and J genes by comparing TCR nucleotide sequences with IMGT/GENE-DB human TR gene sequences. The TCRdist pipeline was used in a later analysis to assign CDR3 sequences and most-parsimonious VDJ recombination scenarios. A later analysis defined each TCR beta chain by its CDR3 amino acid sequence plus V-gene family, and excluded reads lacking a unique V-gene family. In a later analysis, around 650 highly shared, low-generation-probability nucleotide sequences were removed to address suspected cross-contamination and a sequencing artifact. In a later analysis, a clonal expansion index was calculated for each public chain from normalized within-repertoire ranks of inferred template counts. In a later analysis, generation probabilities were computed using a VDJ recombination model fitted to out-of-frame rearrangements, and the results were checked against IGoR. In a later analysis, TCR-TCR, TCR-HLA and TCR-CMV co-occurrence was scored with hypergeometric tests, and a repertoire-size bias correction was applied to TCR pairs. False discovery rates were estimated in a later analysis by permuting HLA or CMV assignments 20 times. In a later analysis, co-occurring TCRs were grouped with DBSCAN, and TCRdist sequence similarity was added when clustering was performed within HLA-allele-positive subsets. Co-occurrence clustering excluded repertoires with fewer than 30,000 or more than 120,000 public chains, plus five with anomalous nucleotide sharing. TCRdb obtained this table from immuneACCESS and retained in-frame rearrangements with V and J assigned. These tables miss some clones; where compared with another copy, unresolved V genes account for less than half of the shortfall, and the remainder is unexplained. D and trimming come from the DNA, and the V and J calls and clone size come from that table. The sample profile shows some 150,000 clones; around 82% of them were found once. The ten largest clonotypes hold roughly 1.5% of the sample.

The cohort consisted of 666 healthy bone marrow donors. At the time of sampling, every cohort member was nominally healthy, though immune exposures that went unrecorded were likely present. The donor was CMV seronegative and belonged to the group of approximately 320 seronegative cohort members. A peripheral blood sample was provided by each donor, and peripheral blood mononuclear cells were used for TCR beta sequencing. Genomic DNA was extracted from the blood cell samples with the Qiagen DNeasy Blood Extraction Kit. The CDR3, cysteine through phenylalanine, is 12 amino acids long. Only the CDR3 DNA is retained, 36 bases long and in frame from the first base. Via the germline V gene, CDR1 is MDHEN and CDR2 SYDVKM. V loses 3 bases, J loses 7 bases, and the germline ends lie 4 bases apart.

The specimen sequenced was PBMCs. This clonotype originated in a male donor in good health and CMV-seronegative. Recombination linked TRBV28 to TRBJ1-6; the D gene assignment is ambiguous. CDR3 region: CASSLRNSPLHF. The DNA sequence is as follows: TGTGCCAGCAGTTTGAGGAATTCACCCCTCCACTTT. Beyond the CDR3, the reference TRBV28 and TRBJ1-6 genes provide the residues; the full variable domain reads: DVKVTQSSRYLVKRTGEKVFLECVQDMDHENMFWYRQDPGLGLRLIYFSYDVKMKEKGDIPEGYSVSREKKERFSLILESASTNQTSMYLCASSLRNSPLHFGNGTRLTVT.